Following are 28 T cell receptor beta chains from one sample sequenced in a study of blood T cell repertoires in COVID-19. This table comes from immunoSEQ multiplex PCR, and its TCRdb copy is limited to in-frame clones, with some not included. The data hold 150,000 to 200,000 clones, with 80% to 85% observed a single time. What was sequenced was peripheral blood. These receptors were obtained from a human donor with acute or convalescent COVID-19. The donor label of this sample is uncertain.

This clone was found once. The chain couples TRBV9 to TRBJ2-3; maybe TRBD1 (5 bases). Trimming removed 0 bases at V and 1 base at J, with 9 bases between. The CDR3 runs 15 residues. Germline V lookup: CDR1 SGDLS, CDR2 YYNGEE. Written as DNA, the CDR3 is TGTGCCAGCAGCGTAGGCAGGGAAGGCACAGATACGCAGTATTTT. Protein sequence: CASSVGREGTDTQYF.

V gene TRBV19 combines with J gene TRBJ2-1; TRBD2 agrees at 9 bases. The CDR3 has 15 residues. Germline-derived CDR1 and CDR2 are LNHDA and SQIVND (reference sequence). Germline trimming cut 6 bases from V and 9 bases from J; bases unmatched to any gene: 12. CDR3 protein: CASRLSGLAVGEQFF. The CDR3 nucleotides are TGTGCCAGTAGGCTTTCGGGACTAGCAGTAGGTGAGCAGTTCTTC.

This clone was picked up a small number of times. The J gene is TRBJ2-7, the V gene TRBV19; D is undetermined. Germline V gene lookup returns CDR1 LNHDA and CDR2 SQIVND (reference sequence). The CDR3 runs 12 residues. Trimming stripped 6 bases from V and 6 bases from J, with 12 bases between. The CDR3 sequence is CASSGAAAEQYF. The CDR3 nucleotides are TGTGCCAGTAGCGGAGCTGCGGCCGAGCAGTACTTC.

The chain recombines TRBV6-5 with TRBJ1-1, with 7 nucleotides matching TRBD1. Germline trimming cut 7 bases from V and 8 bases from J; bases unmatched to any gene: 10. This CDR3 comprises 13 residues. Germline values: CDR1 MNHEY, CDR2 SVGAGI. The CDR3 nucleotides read TGTGCCAGCATCAAGACAGGGTCGGGGGAAGCTTTCTTT. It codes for CASIKTGSGEAFF.

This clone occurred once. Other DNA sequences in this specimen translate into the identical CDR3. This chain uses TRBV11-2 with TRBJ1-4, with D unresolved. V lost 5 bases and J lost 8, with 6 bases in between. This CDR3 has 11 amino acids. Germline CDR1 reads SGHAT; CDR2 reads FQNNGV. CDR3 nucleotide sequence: TGTGCCAGCAGCCCGGGAGAAAAACTGTTTTTT. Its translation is CASSPGEKLFF. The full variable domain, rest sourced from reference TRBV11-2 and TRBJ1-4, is EAGVAQSPRYKIIEKRQSVAFWCNPISGHATLYWYQQILGQGPKLLIQFQNNGVVDDSQLPKDRFSAERLKGVDSTLKIQPAKLEDSAVYLCASSPGEKLFFGSGTQLSVL.

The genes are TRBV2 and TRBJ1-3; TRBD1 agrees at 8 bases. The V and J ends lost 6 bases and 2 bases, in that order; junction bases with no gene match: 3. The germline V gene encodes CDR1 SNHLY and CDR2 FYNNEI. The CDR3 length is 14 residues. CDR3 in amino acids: CASRDRGTGNTIYF. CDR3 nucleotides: TGTGCCAGCAGAGACAGGGGTACTGGAAACACCATATATTTT.

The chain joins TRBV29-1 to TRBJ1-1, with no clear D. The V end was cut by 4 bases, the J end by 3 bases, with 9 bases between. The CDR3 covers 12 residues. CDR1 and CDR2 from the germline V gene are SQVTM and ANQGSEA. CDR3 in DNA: TGCAGCGTTGTCCCGGTGGACACTGAAGCTTTCTTT. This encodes CSVVPVDTEAFF. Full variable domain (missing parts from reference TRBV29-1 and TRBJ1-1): SAVISQKPSRDICQRGTSLTIQCQVDSQVTMMFWYRQQPGQSLTLIATANQGSEATYESGFVIDKFPISRPNLTFSTLTVSNMSPEDSSIYLCSVVPVDTEAFFGQGTRLTVV.

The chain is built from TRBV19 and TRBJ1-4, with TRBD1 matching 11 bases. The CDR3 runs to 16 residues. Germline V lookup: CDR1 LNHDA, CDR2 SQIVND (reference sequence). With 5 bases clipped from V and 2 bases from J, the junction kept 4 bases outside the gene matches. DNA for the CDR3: TGTGCCAGTAGTTTGGGACAGGGGGAGACTAATGAAAAACTGTTTTTT. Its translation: CASSLGQGETNEKLFF.

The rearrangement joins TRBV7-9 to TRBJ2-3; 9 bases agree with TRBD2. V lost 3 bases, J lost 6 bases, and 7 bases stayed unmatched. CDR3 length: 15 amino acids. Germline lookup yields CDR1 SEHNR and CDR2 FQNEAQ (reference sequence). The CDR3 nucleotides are TGTGCCAGCAGCTTTAGGCGGGGGGGCGGGGATACGCAGTATTTT. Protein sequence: CASSFRRGGGDTQYF.

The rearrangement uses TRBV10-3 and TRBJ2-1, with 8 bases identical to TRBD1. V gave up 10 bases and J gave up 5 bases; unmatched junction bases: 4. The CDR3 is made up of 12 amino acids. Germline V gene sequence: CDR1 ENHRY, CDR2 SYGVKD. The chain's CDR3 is CATRGQDNEQFF. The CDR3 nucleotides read TGTGCCACCCGGGGACAGGACAATGAGCAGTTCTTC.

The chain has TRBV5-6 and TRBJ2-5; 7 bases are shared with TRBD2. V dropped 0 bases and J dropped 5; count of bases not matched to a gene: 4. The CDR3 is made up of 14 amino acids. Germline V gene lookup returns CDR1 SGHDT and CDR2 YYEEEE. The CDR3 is CASSLARAGETQYF. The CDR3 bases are TGTGCCAGCAGCTTGGCCCGAGCGGGGGAGACCCAGTACTTC.

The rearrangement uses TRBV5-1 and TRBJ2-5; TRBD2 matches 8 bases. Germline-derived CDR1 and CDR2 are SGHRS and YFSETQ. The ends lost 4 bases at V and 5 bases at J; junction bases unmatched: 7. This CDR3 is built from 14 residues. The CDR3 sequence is CASSRAGVGETQYF. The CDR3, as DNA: TGCGCCAGCAGCCGAGCGGGGGTAGGTGAGACCCAGTACTTC.

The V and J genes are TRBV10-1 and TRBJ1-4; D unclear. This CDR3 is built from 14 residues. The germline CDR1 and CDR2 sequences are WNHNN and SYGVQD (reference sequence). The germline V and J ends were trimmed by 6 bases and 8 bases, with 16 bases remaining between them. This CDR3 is CASSAGKLGEKLFF. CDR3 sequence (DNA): TGCGCCAGCAGCGCCGGGAAACTAGGGGAAAAACTGTTTTTT.

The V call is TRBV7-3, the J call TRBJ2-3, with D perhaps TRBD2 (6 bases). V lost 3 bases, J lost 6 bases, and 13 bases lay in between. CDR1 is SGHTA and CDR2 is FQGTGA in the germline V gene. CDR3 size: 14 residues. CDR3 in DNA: TGTGCCAGCAGCTTGGGAGGATCCGTGGATACGCAGTATTTT. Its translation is CASSLGGSVDTQYF.

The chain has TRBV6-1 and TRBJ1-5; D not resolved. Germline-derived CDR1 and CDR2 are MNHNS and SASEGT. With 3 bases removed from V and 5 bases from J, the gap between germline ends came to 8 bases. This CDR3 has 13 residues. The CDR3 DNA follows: TGTGCCAGCAGTGATTCCCGAGATCAGCCCCAGCATTTT. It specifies CASSDSRDQPQHF.

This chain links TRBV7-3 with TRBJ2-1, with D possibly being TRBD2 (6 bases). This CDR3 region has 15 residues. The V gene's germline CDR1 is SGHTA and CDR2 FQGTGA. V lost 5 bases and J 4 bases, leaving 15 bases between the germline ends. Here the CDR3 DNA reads TGTGCCAGCAGCGACCAGCGGGCAAATTACAATGAGCAGTTCTTC. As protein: CASSDQRANYNEQFF.

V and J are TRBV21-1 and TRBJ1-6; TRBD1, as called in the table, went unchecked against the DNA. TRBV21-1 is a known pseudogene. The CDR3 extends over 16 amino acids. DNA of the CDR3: TGTGCCAGCAGCTTTCATCACAGGGGTGGCAATTCACCCCTCCACTTT. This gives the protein CASSFHHRGGNSPLHF.

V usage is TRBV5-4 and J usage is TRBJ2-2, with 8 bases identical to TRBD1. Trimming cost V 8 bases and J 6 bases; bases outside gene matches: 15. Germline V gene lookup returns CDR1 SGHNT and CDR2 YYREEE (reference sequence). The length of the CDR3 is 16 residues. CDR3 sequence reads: CASGRRQGKSAGELFF. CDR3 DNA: TGTGCCAGTGGAAGGAGACAGGGGAAGAGTGCCGGGGAGCTGTTTTTT.

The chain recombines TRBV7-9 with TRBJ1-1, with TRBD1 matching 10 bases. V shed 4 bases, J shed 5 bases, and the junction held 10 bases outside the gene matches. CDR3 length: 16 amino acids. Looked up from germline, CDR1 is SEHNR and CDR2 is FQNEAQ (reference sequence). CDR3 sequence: CASSSDRGPGGTEAFF. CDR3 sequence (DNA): TGTGCCAGCAGCTCCGACAGGGGGCCCGGGGGGACTGAAGCTTTCTTT.

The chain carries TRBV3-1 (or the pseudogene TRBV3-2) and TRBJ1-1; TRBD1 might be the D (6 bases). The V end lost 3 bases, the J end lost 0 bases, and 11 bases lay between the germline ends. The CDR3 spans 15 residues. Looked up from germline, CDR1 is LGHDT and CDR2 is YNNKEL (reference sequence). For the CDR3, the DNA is TGTGCCAGCAGCCATAGGACAGAAATGAACACTGAAGCTTTCTTT. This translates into CASSHRTEMNTEAFF.

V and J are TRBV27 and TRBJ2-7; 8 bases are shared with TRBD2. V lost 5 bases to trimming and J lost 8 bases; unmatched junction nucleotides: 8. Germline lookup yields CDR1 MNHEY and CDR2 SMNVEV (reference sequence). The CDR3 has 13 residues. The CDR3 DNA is TGTGCCAGCAGTCCATCGGGGGGGCAGAAGCAGTACTTC. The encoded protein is CASSPSGGQKQYF.

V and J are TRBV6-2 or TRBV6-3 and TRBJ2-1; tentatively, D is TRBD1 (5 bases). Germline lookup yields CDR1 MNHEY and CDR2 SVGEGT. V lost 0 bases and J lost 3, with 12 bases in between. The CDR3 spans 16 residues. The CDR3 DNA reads TGTGCCAGCAGTTACTCCCGGGCAGGGCTCTACAATGAGCAGTTCTTC. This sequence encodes CASSYSRAGLYNEQFF.

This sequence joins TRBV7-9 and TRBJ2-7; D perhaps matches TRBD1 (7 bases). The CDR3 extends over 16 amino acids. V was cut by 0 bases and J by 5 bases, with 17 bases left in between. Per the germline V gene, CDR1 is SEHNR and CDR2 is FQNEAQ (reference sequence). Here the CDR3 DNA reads TGTGCCAGCAGCTTAGCCTCACGCCAGGGGGGCCACGAGCAGTACTTC. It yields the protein CASSLASRQGGHEQYF.

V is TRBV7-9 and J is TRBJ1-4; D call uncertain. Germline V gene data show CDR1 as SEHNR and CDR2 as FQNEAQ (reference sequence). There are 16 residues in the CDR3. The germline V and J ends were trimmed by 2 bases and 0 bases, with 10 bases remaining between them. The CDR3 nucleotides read TGTGCCAGCAGCTTACTCACCGGGACAACTAATGAAAAACTGTTTTTT. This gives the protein CASSLLTGTTNEKLFF.

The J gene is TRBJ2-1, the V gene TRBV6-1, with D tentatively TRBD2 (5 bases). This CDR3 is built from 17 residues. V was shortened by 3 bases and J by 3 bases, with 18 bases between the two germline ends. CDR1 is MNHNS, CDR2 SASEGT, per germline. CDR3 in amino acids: CASSDEILAAFYNEQFF. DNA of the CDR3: TGTGCCAGCAGTGACGAAATCCTAGCAGCCTTCTACAATGAGCAGTTCTTC.

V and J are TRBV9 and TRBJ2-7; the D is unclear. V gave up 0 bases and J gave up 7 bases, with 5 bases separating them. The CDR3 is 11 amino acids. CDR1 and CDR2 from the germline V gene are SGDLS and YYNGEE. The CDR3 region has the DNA TGTGCCAGCAGCGTAGTTCCAGAGCAGTACTTC. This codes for CASSVVPEQYF. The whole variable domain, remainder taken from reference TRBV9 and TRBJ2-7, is DSGVTQTPKHLITATGQRVTLRCSPRSGDLSVYWYQQSLDQGLQFLIQYYNGEERAKGNILERFSAQQFPDLHSELNLSSLELGDSALYFCASSVVPEQYFGPGTRLTVT.

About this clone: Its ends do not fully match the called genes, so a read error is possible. CDR3 DNA: TGTGCCACCAGTGATTTGGACAGGGTTGGGAGGTTC. Protein: CATSDLDRVGRF. V and J are TRBV24-1 and TRBJ2-7, with D perhaps TRBD1 (7 bases). Per germline, CDR1 KGHDR and CDR2 SFDVKD. The CDR3 spans 12 residues.

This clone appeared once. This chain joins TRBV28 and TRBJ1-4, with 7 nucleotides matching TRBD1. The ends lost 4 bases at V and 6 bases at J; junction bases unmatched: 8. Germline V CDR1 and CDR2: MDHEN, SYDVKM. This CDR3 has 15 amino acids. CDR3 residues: CASSYFRQGDEKLFF. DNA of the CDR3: TGTGCCAGCAGTTACTTTCGACAGGGCGATGAAAAACTGTTTTTT. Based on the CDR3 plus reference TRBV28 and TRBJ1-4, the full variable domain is DVKVTQSSRYLVKRTGEKVFLECVQDMDHENMFWYRQDPGLGLRLIYFSYDVKMKEKGDIPEGYSVSREKKERFSLILESASTNQTSMYLCASSYFRQGDEKLFFGSGTQLSVL.